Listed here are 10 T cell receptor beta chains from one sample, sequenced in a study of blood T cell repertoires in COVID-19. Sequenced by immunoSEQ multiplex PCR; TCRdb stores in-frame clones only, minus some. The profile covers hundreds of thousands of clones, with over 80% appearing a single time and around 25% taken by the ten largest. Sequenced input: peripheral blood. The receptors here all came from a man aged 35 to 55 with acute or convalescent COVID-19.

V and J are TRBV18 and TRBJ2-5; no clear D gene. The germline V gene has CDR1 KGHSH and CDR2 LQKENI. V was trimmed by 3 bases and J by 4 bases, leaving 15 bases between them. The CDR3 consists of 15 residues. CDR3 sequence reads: CASSPRTLSGETQYF. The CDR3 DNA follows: TGTGCCAGCTCACCCCGAACCCTATCAGGAGAGACCCAGTACTTC. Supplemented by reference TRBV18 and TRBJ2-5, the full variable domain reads NAGVMQNPRHLVRRRGQEARLRCSPMKGHSHVYWYRQLPEEGLKFMVYLQKENIIDESGMPKERFSAEFPKEGPSILRIQQVVRGDSAAYFCASSPRTLSGETQYFGPGTRLLVL.

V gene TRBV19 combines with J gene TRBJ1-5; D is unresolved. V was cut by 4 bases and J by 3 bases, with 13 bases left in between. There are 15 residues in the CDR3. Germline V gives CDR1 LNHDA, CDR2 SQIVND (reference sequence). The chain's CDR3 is CASSKGRQSNQPQHF. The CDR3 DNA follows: TGTGCCAGTAGTAAAGGGAGGCAGTCCAATCAGCCCCAGCATTTT.

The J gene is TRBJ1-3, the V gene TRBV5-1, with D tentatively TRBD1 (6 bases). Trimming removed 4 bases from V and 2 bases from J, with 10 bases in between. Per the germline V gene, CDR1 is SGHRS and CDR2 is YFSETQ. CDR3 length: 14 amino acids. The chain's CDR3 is CASSVSGAGNTIYF. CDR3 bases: TGCGCCAGCAGCGTGTCAGGGGCTGGAAACACCATATATTTT.

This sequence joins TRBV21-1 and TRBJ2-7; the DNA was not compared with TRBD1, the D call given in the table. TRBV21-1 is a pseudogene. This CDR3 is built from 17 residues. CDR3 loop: CASIIPLGRDRVYEQYF. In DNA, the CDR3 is TGTGCCAGCATCATACCTCTGGGTCGGGACAGGGTGTACGAGCAGTACTTC.

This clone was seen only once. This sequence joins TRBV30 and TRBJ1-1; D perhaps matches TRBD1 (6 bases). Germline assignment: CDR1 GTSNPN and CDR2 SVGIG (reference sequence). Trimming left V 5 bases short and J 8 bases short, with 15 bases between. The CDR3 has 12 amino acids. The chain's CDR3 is CAWGPKDREAFF. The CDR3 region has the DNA TGTGCCTGGGGTCCGAAGGACAGAGAAGCTTTCTTT.

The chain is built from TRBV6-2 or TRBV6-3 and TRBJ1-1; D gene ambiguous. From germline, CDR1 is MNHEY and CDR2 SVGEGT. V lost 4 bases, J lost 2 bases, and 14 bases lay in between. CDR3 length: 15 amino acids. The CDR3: CASSFRGPTNTEAFF. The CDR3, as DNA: TGTGCCAGCAGTTTCCGCGGGCCGACTAACACTGAAGCTTTCTTT.

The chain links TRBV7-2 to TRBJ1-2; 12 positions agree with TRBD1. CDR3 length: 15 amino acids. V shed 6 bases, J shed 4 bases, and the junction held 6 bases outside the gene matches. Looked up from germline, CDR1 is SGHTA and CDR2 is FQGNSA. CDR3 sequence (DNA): TGTGCCAGCAGAGACCTGGGACAGGGGGCCTATGGCTACACCTTC. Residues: CASRDLGQGAYGYTF.

CDR3 amino acids: CASSVAGQYNEQFF. DNA of the CDR3: TGTGCCAGCTCAGTAGCGGGACAGTACAATGAGCAGTTCTTC. V gene TRBV18 combines with J gene TRBJ2-1, with D possibly matching TRBD2 (8 bases). The V and J ends lost 5 bases and 4 bases respectively, with 12 bases between them. The CDR3 covers 14 residues. Germline V gives CDR1 KGHSH, CDR2 LQKENI.

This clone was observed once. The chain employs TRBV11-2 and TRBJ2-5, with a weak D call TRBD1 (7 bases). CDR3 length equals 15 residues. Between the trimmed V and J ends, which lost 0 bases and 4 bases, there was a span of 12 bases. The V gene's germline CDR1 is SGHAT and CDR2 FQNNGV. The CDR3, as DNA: TGTGCCAGCAGCTTAGAACAGGGGCGGGGAGAGACCCAGTACTTC. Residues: CASSLEQGRGETQYF.

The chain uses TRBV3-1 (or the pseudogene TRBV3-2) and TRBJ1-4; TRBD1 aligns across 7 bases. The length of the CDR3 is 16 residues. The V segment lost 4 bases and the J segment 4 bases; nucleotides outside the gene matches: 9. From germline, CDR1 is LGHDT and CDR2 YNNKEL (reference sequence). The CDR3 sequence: CASSRGGPGSNEKLFF. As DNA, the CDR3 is TGTGCCAGCAGCCGAGGGGGCCCAGGGAGTAATGAAAAACTGTTTTTT.